Given below is one TCR beta chain in context. The antigen is undetermined. Researchers grouped second doses given at about 4 or about 12 weeks into one pool. This sample was included in a study of T cell responses to AZD1222 COVID-19 vaccine. Points from the study as a whole: White British ancestry dominated among donors, who included more females, and clonal diversity was possibly underestimated. The reported proportion of spike-specific TCRs targeting unmutated variant regions was nearly half.

Here immunoSEQ multiplex PCR was the method, and the copy in TCRdb shows in-frame clones only, minus some. The repertoire consists of fewer than 110,000 clones, with around 90% occurring once and the leading ten covering around 4.9%. The CDR3 is 13 residues long. The V gene's germline CDR1 is LGHDT and CDR2 YNNKEL (reference sequence). J gave up 9 bases and V 3 bases, and 3 bases lay outside the gene matches. This sequence originates from an adult who received the AZD1222 COVID-19 vaccine. The chain combines TRBV3-1 (or the pseudogene TRBV3-2) with TRBJ1-4; 8 bases are a match to TRBD1. Sequencing was performed on peripheral blood, taken 28 days after the second AZD1222 dose. CDR3: CASSHQGAKKLFF. The CDR3 bases are TGTGCCAGCAGCCATCAGGGGGCTAAAAAACTGTTTTTT.